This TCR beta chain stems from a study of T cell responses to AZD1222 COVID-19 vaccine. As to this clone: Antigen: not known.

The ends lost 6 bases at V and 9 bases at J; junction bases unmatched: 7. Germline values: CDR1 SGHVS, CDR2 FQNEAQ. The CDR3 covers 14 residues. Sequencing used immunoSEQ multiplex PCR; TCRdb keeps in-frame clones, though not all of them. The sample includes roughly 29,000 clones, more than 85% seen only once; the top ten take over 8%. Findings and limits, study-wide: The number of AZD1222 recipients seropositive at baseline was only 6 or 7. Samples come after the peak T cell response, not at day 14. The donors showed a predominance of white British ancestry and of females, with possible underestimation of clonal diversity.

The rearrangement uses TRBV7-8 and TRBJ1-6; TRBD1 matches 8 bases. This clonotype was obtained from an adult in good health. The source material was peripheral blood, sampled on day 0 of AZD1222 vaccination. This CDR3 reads CASRVQGVGSPLHF. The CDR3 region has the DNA TGTGCCAGCAGGGTACAGGGGGTCGGTTCACCCCTCCACTTT.